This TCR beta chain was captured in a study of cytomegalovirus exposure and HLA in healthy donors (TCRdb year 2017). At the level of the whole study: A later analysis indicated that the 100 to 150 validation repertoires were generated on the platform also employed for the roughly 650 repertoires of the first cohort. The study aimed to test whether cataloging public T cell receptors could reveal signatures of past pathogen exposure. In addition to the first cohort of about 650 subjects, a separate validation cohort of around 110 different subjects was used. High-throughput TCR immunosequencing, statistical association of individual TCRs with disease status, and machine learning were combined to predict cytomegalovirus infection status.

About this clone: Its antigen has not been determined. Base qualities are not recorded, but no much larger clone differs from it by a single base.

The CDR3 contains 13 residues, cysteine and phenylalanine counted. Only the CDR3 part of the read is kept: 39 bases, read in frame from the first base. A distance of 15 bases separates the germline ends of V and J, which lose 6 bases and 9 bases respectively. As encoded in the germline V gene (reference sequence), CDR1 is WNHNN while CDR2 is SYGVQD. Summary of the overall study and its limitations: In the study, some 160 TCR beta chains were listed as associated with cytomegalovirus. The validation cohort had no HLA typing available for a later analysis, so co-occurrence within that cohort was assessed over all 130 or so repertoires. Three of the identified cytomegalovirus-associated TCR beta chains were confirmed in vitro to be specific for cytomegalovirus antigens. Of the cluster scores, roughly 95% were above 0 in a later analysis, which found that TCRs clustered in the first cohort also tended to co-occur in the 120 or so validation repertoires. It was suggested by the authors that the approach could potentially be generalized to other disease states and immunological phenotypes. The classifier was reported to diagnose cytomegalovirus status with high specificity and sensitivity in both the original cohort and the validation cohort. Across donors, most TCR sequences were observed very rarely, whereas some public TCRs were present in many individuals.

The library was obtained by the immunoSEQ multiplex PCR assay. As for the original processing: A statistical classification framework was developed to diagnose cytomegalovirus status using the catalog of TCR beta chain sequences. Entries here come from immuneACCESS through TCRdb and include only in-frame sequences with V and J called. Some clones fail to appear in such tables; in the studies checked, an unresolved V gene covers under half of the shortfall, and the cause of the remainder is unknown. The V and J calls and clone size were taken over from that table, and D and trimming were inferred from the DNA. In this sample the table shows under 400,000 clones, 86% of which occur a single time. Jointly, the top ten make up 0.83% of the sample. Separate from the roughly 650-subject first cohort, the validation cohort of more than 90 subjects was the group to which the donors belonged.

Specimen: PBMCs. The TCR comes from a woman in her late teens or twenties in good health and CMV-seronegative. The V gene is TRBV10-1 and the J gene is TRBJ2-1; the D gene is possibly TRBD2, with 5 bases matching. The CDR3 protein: CASRGPFGGEQFF. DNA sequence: TGCGCCAGCAGAGGACCGTTTGGAGGTGAGCAGTTCTTC.